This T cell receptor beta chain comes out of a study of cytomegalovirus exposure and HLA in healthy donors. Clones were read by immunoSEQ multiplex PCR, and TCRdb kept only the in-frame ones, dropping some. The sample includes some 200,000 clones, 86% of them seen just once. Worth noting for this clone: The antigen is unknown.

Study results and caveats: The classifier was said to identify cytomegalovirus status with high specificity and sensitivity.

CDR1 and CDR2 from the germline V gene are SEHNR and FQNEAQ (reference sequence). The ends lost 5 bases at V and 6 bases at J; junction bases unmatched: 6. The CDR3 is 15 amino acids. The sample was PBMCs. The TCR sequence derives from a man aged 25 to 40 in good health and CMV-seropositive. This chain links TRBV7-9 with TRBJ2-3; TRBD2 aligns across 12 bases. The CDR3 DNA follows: TGTGCCAGCAGCGTGACTAGCGGGAGTGAGGATACGCAGTATTTT. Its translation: CASSVTSGSEDTQYF.